This T cell receptor (beta chain) was found in a study of T cell responses to AZD1222 COVID-19 vaccine. Study-level findings and limits: Among spike-specific TCRs, nearly half reportedly target unmutated variant regions. Repertoire sampling occurred only after the peak T cell response.

The CDR3 totals 18 residues. The V gene's germline CDR1 is LNHDA and CDR2 SQIVND (reference sequence). V shed 5 bases and J shed 3 bases, with 20 bases lying between them. Libraries were prepared by immunoSEQ multiplex PCR; TCRdb keeps only in-frame clonotypes and omits some of them. The data show 150,000 or so clones, about nine tenths seen once. A note on this clone: The antigen remains undetermined.

The material sequenced was peripheral blood, taken on day 0 of MenACWY control vaccination. The chain carries TRBV19 and TRBJ1-6; no clear D gene. This sequence was found in an adult in good health. As DNA, the CDR3 is TGTGCCAGTAGTTCCCTAAAGTTTGGGAGGGACTATAATTCACCCCTCCACTTT. Its translation: CASSSLKFGRDYNSPLHF.